Given below is one TCR beta chain in context. This sample is drawn from a study of blood T cell repertoires in COVID-19. Individuals aged roughly 18 to 95 years were recruited from 24 US areas. Method: immunoSEQ multiplex PCR; TCRdb's copy keeps in-frame clones and lacks some. The data show approximately 150,000 clones, roughly 84% seen once. CDR1 and CDR2 (germline): SGHTA, FQGNSA. V was pared by 7 bases and J by 7 bases, with 18 bases between. The CDR3 covers 14 residues. The source of this sequence is a man in his sixties or seventies who had been exposed to COVID-19. The V call is TRBV7-2, the J call TRBJ2-3; no reliable D call. Sequencing input: PBMCs or T cells enriched from blood (not recorded which). The CDR3 nucleotides are TGTGCCAGCAATATAAAGACTGTCACCTATACGCAGTATTTT. The encoded protein is CASNIKTVTYTQYF.